One and the same sample provided the 7 T cell receptor beta chains below, sequenced in a study of early T cells in non-severe SARS-CoV-2 infection. TCRdb redid the calling of the 5' RACE reads with MiXCR, one entry per CDR3 protein. The sample lists about 56,000 distinct CDR3 sequences, over 9.5% occurring once. Material for sequencing was whole blood. These receptors all come from an adult who was a healthcare worker with PCR-confirmed SARS-CoV-2 infection or an uninfected control (not recorded which).

In this sample, this clonotype turned up many times. This chain connects TRBV9 to TRBJ2-3; the D is unclear. Trimming took off 4 bases at V and 3 bases at J, with 15 bases between the two ends. This CDR3 contains 15 residues. Germline V gene sequence: CDR1 SGDLS, CDR2 YYNGEE. CDR3 DNA sequence: TGTGCCAGCAGCCTCAACAGTGCAAGTACAGATACGCAGTATTTT. Its translation: CASSLNSASTDTQYF.

V usage is TRBV5-4 and J usage is TRBJ1-2; maybe TRBD1 (6 bases). This CDR3 is 15 amino acids long. Per germline, CDR1 SGHNT and CDR2 YYREEE (reference sequence). V lost 1 base to trimming and J lost 4 bases, with 14 bases between them. The CDR3 DNA sequence: TGTGCCAGCAGCTTGTCGAGGGGGACGATCTATGGCTACACCTTC. Its protein is CASSLSRGTIYGYTF.

This clonotype has a count of ten or more. V is TRBV4-2 and J is TRBJ2-7, with D unresolved. V lost 4 bases, J lost 6 bases, and 13 bases lay in between. Germline-derived CDR1 and CDR2 are LGHNA and YNFKEQ. The CDR3 loop spans 13 amino acids. CDR3 sequence: CASSLTTTGEQYF. The CDR3 coding sequence is TGTGCCAGCAGCCTCACTACTACGGGCGAGCAGTACTTC.

Note on this clonotype: Being one base from a much bigger clone, this may be a read error. This chain links TRBV21-1 with TRBJ1-1; the listed D gene, TRBD1, was not tested against the DNA. TRBV21-1 is listed as a pseudogene. The length of the CDR3 is 15 residues. In nucleotides, the CDR3 is TGTGCCAGCGGCAAAGGGGCCCGGGGGAACACTGAAGCTTTCTTT. This codes for CASGKGARGNTEAFF.

The chain links TRBV28 to TRBJ1-2, with D tentatively TRBD1 (5 bases). The germline V and J ends were trimmed by 7 bases and 6 bases, with 15 bases remaining between them. The germline gives CDR1 MDHEN, CDR2 SYDVKM. CDR3 size: 13 residues. The CDR3 sequence is CASNGPGLHGYTF. Here the CDR3 DNA reads TGTGCCAGCAATGGCCCAGGGCTCCATGGCTACACCTTC.

This clonotype was detected a few times. CDR3 sequence reads: CASSLVGWRGQSGNEQFF. The CDR3 region has the DNA TGCGCCAGCAGCTTGGTAGGATGGCGGGGCCAGTCGGGGAATGAGCAGTTCTTC. This chain uses TRBV5-1 with TRBJ2-1; tentatively, D is TRBD2 (6 bases). CDR1 and CDR2 from the germline V gene are SGHRS and YFSETQ. V lost 0 bases, J lost 7 bases, and 23 bases lay in between. CDR3 length: 18 residues.

In this sample, this clonotype turned up many times. One end of the junction varies from germline; a read error may be responsible. The chain couples TRBV7-7 to TRBJ2-5, with D perhaps TRBD1 (5 bases). The germline V gene has CDR1 SSHAT and CDR2 FNYEAQ (reference sequence). There are 12 residues in the CDR3. CDR3 sequence reads: CASSWTQGAQYF. As DNA, the CDR3 is TGTGCTAGCAGCTGGACCCAGGGCGCCCAGTACTTC.